This T cell receptor (beta chain) was identified in a study of shared clonotypes between healthy human individuals. The authors divided CD4+ cells into CD45RA+ naive and CD45RA-negative memory subsets. V dropped 6 bases and J dropped 4 bases, with 20 bases sitting between them. This CDR3 is built from 16 residues. Germline V gives CDR1 LNHDA, CDR2 SQIVND (reference sequence). TCRdb's table, derived via immunoSEQ multiplex PCR, lists solely in-frame clones and lacks some. The table lists about 660,000 clones, around 67% of them singletons. The chain combines TRBV19 with TRBJ2-3; D call uncertain. This clonotype was sampled from a young woman in good health. The sample taken for sequencing was memory CD4+ T cells sorted from blood. Subset indicated: CD45RA-negative fraction. CDR3 sequence: CASRAEWSRLPDTQYF. CDR3 coding DNA: TGTGCCAGTAGGGCTGAGTGGTCCAGACTTCCAGATACGCAGTATTTT.